This T cell receptor (beta chain) derives from a study of blood T cell repertoires in COVID-19. Source study methods: Amplified reference gene primers provided the basis for estimating nucleated cell counts. Libraries were prepared by immunoSEQ multiplex PCR; TCRdb keeps only in-frame clonotypes and omits some of them. The V and J calls and clone size are taken from that table; D and trimming were inferred from the DNA. The sample carries roughly 220,000 clones, around 84% recorded once. There are 13 residues in the CDR3. Germline V gene sequence: CDR1 SGHKS, CDR2 YYEKEE (reference sequence). Deletions cut 0 bases from V and 4 bases from J, with 7 bases between.

The chain couples TRBV5-5 to TRBJ1-2; D remains ambiguous. This sequence was found in a man younger than 40 with active or convalescent COVID-19. Sequenced sample: peripheral blood. CDR3 region: CASSLGSGYGYTF. The CDR3 bases are TGTGCCAGCAGCTTGGGTTCCGGCTATGGCTACACCTTC. Based on the CDR3 plus reference TRBV5-5 and TRBJ1-2, the full variable domain is DAGVTQSPTHLIKTRGQQVTLRCSPISGHKSVSWYQQVLGQGPQFIFQYYEKEERGRGNFPDRFSARQFPNYSSELNVNALLLGDSALYLCASSLGSGYGYTFGSGTRLTVV.